This passage covers 11 T cell receptor beta chains from one sample sequenced in a study of T cell responses to AZD1222 COVID-19 vaccine. Here immunoSEQ multiplex PCR was the method, and the copy in TCRdb shows in-frame clones only, minus some. The sample lists about 140,000 clones, about 91% occurring once. Sequencing was performed on peripheral blood, taken 28 days after the second AZD1222 dose. Source of these receptors: an adult who received the AZD1222 COVID-19 vaccine.

The chain joins TRBV6-4 to TRBJ2-2; D is perhaps TRBD1 or TRBD2 (5 bases each). This CDR3 comprises 14 residues. Germline V gene data show CDR1 as MRHNA and CDR2 as SNTAGT. With 6 bases removed from V and 2 bases from J, the gap between germline ends came to 10 bases. Here the CDR3 DNA reads TGTGCCAGCAGCCCCGGGGCTAACACCGGGGAGCTGTTTTTT. It yields the protein CASSPGANTGELFF.

The CDR3 loop is CASSPLNNQPQHF. The CDR3 region has the DNA TGTGCCAGTAGTCCTCTAAACAATCAGCCCCAGCATTTT. The J gene is TRBJ1-5, the V gene TRBV19, with D hard to call. CDR1 LNHDA and CDR2 SQIVND come from the germline V gene (reference sequence). V lost 5 bases, J lost 3 bases, and 8 bases lay in between. CDR3 size: 13 residues.

This clone was found a few times. The CDR3 region is CASSLLTLRGNTEAFF. For the CDR3, the DNA is TGTGCCAGCAGCTTACTTACGCTCAGGGGGAACACTGAAGCTTTCTTT. The chain couples TRBV7-2 to TRBJ1-1; D is perhaps TRBD1 (6 bases). CDR3 length equals 16 residues. V lost 2 bases and J 1 base, leaving 14 bases between the germline ends. Per germline, CDR1 SGHTA and CDR2 FQGNSA.

The chain recombines TRBV7-2 with TRBJ2-1, with 7 bases lining up with TRBD2. The CDR3 totals 13 residues. CDR1 is SGHTA, CDR2 FQGNSA, per germline. Germline trimming cut 1 base from V and 10 bases from J; bases unmatched to any gene: 4. The CDR3 spells CASSLGTRREQFF. For the CDR3, the DNA is TGTGCCAGCAGCTTAGGGACTAGAAGAGAGCAGTTCTTC.

In DNA, the CDR3 is TGTGCCAGCAGCCAGCGAGGACAGCCCCAGCATTTT. This codes for CASSQRGQPQHF. The rearrangement joins TRBV5-6 to TRBJ1-5; D is undetermined. The CDR3 loop spans 12 amino acids. V lost 4 bases and J lost 7, with 9 bases in between. Germline V CDR1 and CDR2: SGHDT, YYEEEE.

The chain recombines TRBV28 with TRBJ1-1; TRBD1 might be the D (5 bases). Germline lookup yields CDR1 MDHEN and CDR2 SYDVKM. The ends were cut back, 11 bases at V and 6 bases at J, with 22 bases in the middle. This CDR3 spans 14 amino acids. The DNA for the CDR3 is TGTGCCGCTAGGGGTCCAGGAAAGGGAGCTGAAGCTTTCTTT. Protein sequence: CAARGPGKGAEAFF.

The CDR3 reads CASSLQGAGYGYTF. CDR3 DNA: TGTGCCAGCAGTTTACAGGGGGCGGGATATGGCTACACCTTC. The rearrangement uses TRBV6-5 and TRBJ1-2; TRBD1 matches 9 bases. V was clipped by 4 bases and J by 5 bases; unmatched bases: 5. The CDR3 spans 14 residues. Germline V gene lookup returns CDR1 MNHEY and CDR2 SVGAGI.

V is TRBV4-2 and J is TRBJ1-4; D not resolved. Germline CDR1 and CDR2: LGHNA and YNFKEQ. The CDR3 extends over 16 amino acids. V was pared by 0 bases and J by 3 bases, with 11 bases between. The CDR3 sequence: CASSQDPRVANEKLFF. Written as DNA, the CDR3 is TGTGCCAGCAGCCAAGACCCCCGGGTAGCTAATGAAAAACTGTTTTTT.

The V call is TRBV10-3, the J call TRBJ2-1; no clear D gene. V lost 8 bases to trimming and J lost 2 bases, with 16 bases between them. CDR3 length: 15 amino acids. Germline V gives CDR1 ENHRY, CDR2 SYGVKD. CDR3 in amino acids: CAISVRDSPYNEQFF. CDR3 nucleotides: TGTGCCATCTCCGTGCGAGACTCCCCCTACAATGAGCAGTTCTTC.

The rearrangement uses TRBV7-8 and TRBJ2-7; 8 nucleotides align to TRBD2. Germline V CDR1 and CDR2: SGHVS, FQNEAQ. J lost 4 bases, V lost 5 bases, and 22 bases had no gene match. The CDR3 is 19 amino acids. Here the CDR3 DNA reads TGTGCCAGCAGCCACCCAGGAACTAGCGGAAAATACCAGGGGTACGAGCAGTACTTC. This encodes CASSHPGTSGKYQGYEQYF.

This rearrangement joins TRBV5-1 to TRBJ2-1, with 7 bases aligning to TRBD1. With 1 base clipped from V and 7 bases from J, the junction kept 8 bases outside the gene matches. CDR3 length: 15 residues. Germline V gives CDR1 SGHRS, CDR2 YFSETQ. The CDR3 DNA sequence: TGCGCCAGCAGCTTGAGACAGGGACCGGAGAATGAGCAGTTCTTC. This translates into CASSLRQGPENEQFF.